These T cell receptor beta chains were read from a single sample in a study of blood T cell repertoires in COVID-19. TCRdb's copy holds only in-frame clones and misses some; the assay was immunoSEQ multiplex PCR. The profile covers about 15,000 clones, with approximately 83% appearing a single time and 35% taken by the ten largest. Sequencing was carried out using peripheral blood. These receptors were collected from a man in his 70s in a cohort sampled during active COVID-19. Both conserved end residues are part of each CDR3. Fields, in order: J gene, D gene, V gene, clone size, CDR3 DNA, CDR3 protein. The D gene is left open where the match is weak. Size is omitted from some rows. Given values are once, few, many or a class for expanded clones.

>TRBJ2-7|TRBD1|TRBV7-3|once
TGTGCCAGCAGCCCCGGGACAGGGCGGGAGCAGTACTTC
CASSPGTGREQYF
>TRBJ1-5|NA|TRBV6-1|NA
TGTGCCAGCAGTGAATTCTGGGAGAAGCCCCAGCATTTT
CASSEFWEKPQHF
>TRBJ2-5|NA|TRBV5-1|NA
TGCGCCAGCAGCTTGGGGGACTCTCAAGAGACCCAGTACTTC
CASSLGDSQETQYF
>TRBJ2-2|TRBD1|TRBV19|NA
TGTGCCAGTAGTATCGACAGGGGCCACACCGGGGAGCTGTTTTTT
CASSIDRGHTGELFF
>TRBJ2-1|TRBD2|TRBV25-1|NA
TGTGCCAGCAGCGATCCTTTATCCGGGACTAGCTCCTACAATGAGCAGTTCTTC
CASSDPLSGTSSYNEQFF
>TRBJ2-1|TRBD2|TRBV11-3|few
TGTGCCAGCAGCTTAGGGCGACTAGCGGGAGATAACTACAATGAGCAGTTCTTC
CASSLGRLAGDNYNEQFF
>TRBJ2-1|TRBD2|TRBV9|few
TGTGCCAGCAGCGTAGGACTAGCGCCGTACAATGAGCAGTTCTTC
CASSVGLAPYNEQFF
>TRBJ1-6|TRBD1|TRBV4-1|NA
TGCGCCAGCAGCCAAATCGGACAGGGGGCATATTCACCCCTCCACTTT
CASSQIGQGAYSPLHF
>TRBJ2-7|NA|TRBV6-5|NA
TGTGCCAGCACCGAATTCGGGGGGCTCGGGTACGAGCAGTACTTC
CASTEFGGLGYEQYF
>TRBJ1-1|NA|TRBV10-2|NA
TGCGCCAGCAGTGACAGGGGCACACCCAGGGCTGAAGCTTTCTTT
CASSDRGTPRAEAFF
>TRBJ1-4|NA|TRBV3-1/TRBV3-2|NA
TGTGCCAGCAGCCTCGGTCTGCTTAATGAAAAACTGTTTTTT
CASSLGLLNEKLFF
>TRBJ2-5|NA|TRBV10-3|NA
TGTGCCATCAGGGACAAAGAGACCCAGTACTTC
CAIRDKETQYF
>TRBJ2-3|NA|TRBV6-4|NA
TGTGCCAGCAGTGAGGGGCGGCTCAGCACAGATACGCAGTATTTT
CASSEGRLSTDTQYF
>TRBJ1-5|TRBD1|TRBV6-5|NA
TGTGCCAGCAGTTTATCTCGACAGGGGTCTCAGCCCCAGCATTTT
CASSLSRQGSQPQHF
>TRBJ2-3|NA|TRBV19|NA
TGTGCCAGTAGTATAGAGAACAGGTTCACAGATACGCAGTATTTT
CASSIENRFTDTQYF
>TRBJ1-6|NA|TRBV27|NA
TGTGCCAGCAGTTTATCGGGGGGGGACACCTCCTATAATTCACCCCTCCACTTT
CASSLSGGDTSYNSPLHF
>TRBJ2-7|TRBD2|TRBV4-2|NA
TGTGCCAGCAGCCAAGGTTTGGGGCTAGCGGGAGGAAATCACGAGCAGTACTTC
CASSQGLGLAGGNHEQYF
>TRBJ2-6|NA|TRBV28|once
TGTGCCAGCAGGAGATTTGGGGCCAACGTCCTGACTTTC
CASRRFGANVLTF
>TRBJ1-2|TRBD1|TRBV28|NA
TGTGCCAGCAGTTTATCCGGGACAGGGTTAACCTCCATTGGCTACACCTTC
CASSLSGTGLTSIGYTF
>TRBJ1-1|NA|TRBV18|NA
TGTGCCAGCTCACCACGGGCAGAGACCTCCACTGAAGCTTTCTTT
CASSPRAETSTEAFF
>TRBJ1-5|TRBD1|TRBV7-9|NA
TGTGCCAGCAGCCCGGGACAGGGTCGAAATCAGCCCCAGCATTTT
CASSPGQGRNQPQHF
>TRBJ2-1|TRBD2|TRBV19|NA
TGTGCCAGTAGGACTAGCGGGACGAACAATGAGCAGTTCTTC
CASRTSGTNNEQFF
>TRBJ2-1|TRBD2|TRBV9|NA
TGTGCCAGCAGCAAAGGGACTAGCGGGGGAGGAGGTGAGCAGTTCTTC
CASSKGTSGGGGEQFF
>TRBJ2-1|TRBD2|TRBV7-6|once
TGTGCCAGCAGCCTAGGGACTAGCGGGAGCACTGAGCAGTTCTTC
CASSLGTSGSTEQFF
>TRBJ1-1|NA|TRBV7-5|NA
TGTGTCAGAAGCTTATACAGGCGGAGAAACACTGAAGCTTTCTTT
CVRSLYRRRNTEAFF
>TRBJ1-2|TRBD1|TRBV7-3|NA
TGTGCCAGCAGCCCCCTCGGGACAGAGTTAGGGTATGGCTACACCTTC
CASSPLGTELGYGYTF
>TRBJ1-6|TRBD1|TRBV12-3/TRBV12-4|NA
TGTGCCAGCTTCTTGACAGGGGGCTCACCCCTCCACTTT
CASFLTGGSPLHF
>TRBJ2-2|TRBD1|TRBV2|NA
TGTGCCAGCAGAGCCAAGACAGGGGGCGGCACCGGGGAGCTGTTTTTT
CASRAKTGGGTGELFF